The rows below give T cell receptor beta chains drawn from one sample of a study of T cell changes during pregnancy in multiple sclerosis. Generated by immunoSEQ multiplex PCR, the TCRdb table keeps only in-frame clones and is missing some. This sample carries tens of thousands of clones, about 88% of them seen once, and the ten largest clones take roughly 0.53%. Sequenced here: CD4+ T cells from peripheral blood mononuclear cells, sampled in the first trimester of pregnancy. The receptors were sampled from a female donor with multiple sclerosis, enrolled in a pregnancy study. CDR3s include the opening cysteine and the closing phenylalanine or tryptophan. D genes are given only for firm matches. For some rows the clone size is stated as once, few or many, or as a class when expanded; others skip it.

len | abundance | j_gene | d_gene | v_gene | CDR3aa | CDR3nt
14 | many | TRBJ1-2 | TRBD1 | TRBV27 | CASSRTQGAGGYTF | TGTGCCAGCAGTCGCACACAGGGGGCGGGTGGCTACACCTTC
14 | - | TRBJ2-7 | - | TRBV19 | CASSPLARSYEQYF | TGTGCCAGTAGTCCCTTGGCCCGCTCCTACGAGCAGTACTTC
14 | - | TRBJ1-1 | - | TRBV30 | CAWSEVRGLPEAFF | TGTGCCTGGAGTGAGGTCAGGGGCCTCCCCGAAGCTTTCTTT
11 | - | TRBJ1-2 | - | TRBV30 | CAWTTGTGYTF | TGTGCCTGGACAACAGGAACGGGCTACACCTTC
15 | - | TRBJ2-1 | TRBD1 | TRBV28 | CASSPSGTGLNEQFF | TGTGCCAGCAGTCCCAGCGGGACAGGGTTGAATGAGCAGTTCTTC
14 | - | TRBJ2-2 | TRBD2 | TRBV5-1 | CASSGGRNTGELFF | TGCGCCAGTTCTGGCGGGAGGAACACCGGGGAGCTGTTTTTT
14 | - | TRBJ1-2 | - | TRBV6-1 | CASSEGSRGRGYTF | TGTGCCAGCAGTGAAGGGAGCAGGGGACGTGGCTACACCTTC
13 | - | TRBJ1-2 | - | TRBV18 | CASSPYSSDGYTF | TGTGCCAGCTCACCATACAGCTCTGATGGCTACACCTTC
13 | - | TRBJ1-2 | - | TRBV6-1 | CALGGATNYGYTF | TGTGCCCTGGGGGGGGCTACTAACTATGGCTACACCTTC
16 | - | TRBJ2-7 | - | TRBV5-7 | CASSLAKRSFVYEQYF | TGTGCCAGCAGCTTGGCCAAACGGTCCTTTGTCTACGAGCAGTACTTC
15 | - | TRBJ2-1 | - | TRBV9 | CASTRGSSSYNEQFF | TGTGCCAGCACCCGAGGGTCGAGCTCCTACAATGAGCAGTTCTTC
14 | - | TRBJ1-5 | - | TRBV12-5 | CASGLAGSNQPQHF | TGTGCTAGTGGTTTGGCGGGTAGCAATCAGCCCCAGCATTTT
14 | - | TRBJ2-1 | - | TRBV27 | CASSVGLDRSEQFF | TGTGCCAGCAGCGTCGGACTCGATCGGAGTGAGCAGTTCTTC
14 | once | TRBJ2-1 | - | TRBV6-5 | CASSYSTQAGLPFF | TGTGCCAGCAGTTACTCGACTCAAGCGGGCCTCCCGTTCTTC
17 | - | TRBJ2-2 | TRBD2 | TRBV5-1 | CASSSGLAGGFTGELFF | TGCGCCAGCAGCTCTGGACTAGCGGGGGGTTTCACCGGGGAGCTGTTTTTT
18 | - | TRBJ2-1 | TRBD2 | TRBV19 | CASSIMLAGFISYNEQFF | TGTGCCAGTAGTATTATGTTAGCGGGTTTCATCTCCTACAATGAGCAGTTCTTC
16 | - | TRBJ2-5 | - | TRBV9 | CASSASGRGGRETQYF | TGTGCCAGCAGCGCGTCGGGGAGAGGAGGAAGAGAGACCCAGTACTTC
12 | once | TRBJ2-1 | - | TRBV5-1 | CASSSSFYEQFF | TGCGCCAGCAGCTCCTCTTTCTATGAGCAGTTCTTC
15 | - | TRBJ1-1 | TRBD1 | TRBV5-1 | CASRTQTGVNTEAFF | TGCGCCAGCAGAACACAGACAGGGGTGAACACTGAAGCTTTCTTT
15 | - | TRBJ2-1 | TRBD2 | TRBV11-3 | CASSSGVSSYNEQFF | TGTGCCAGCAGTAGCGGGGTTAGCTCCTACAATGAGCAGTTCTTC
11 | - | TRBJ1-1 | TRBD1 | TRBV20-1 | CKPGGNTEAFF | TGCAAGCCAGGGGGGAACACTGAAGCTTTCTTT
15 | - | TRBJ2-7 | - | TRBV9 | CASSVGGRGSYEQYF | TGTGCCAGCAGCGTAGGGGGCCGAGGATCCTACGAGCAGTACTTC
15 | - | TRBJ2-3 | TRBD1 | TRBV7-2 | CASSWGQSLSDTQYF | TGTGCCAGCAGCTGGGGACAGAGTCTCTCGGATACGCAGTATTTT
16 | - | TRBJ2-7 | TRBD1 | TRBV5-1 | CASSYYPGQATYEQYF | TGCGCCAGCAGCTACTACCCTGGACAGGCCACCTACGAGCAGTACTTC
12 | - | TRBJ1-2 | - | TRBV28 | CASRRESYGYTF | TGTGCCAGCAGGCGAGAATCCTATGGCTACACCTTC
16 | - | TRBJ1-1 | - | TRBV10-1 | CASSESRGPMNTEAFF | TGCGCCAGCAGTGAGAGCAGGGGCCCTATGAACACTGAAGCTTTCTTT
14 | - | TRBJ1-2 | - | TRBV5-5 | CASSLEGANYGYTF | TGTGCCAGCAGCTTGGAAGGGGCTAACTATGGCTACACCTTC
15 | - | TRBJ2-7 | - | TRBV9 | CASSVGTTEYYEQYF | TGTGCCAGCAGCGTAGGGACTACCGAATACTACGAGCAGTACTTC
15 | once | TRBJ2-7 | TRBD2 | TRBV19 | CASRSRTSGSREQYF | TGTGCCAGTAGATCACGGACTAGCGGGAGCAGGGAGCAGTACTTC
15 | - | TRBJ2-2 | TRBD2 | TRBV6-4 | CASKASGRNTGELFF | TGTGCCAGCAAAGCTAGCGGGAGAAACACCGGGGAGCTGTTTTTT
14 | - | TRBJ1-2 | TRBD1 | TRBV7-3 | CASSSGDRGNGYTF | TGTGCCAGCAGCTCCGGGGACAGGGGTAATGGCTACACCTTC
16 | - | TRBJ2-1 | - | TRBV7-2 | CASSLVKGGAYNEQFF | TGTGCCAGCAGCTTGGTTAAGGGGGGGGCCTACAATGAGCAGTTCTTC
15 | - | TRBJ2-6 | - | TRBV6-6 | CASSYIGSGANVLTF | TGTGCCAGCAGTTACATCGGCTCTGGGGCCAACGTCCTGACTTTC
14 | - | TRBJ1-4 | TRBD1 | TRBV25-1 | CASSDRGPYEKLFF | TGTGCCAGCAGTGACAGGGGGCCGTATGAAAAACTGTTTTTT